The 17 T cell receptor beta chains below all came from one sample that was sequenced in a study of shared clonotypes between healthy human individuals. The table came from immunoSEQ multiplex PCR; TCRdb's copy has only in-frame clones and leaves some out. This table holds 90,000 to 120,000 clones, about 66% found once. The specimen sequenced was memory CD8+ T cells sorted from blood. Subset of the sample: CD45RO+ cells pooled with CCR7-negative TemRA cells. The receptors come from a woman in her twenties or thirties in good health.

This chain uses TRBV6-1 with TRBJ1-5; 10 positions agree with TRBD1. In germline, CDR1 is MNHNS, CDR2 SASEGT. V gave up 6 bases and J gave up 1 base; unmatched junction bases: 3. The CDR3 loop spans 15 amino acids. The CDR3 sequence: CASSSGQGSNQPQHF. The CDR3, as DNA: TGTGCCAGCAGCTCGGGACAGGGGAGCAATCAGCCCCAGCATTTT.

This clone was counted between two and nine times. The chain is built from TRBV5-4 and TRBJ2-5; no reliable D call. The CDR3 is 13 residues long. The germline CDR1 and CDR2 sequences are SGHNT and YYREEE (reference sequence). V lost 0 bases and J 2 bases, leaving 5 bases between the germline ends. CDR3 sequence: CASSLAEQETQYF. CDR3 bases: TGTGCCAGCAGCTTGGCGGAACAAGAGACCCAGTACTTC.

The V gene is TRBV6-6, the J gene TRBJ2-7; 8 nucleotides align to TRBD1. The germline CDR1 and CDR2 sequences are MNHNY and SVGAGI (reference sequence). V shed 5 bases and J 4 bases; nucleotides not matched to a gene: 7. The CDR3 spans 14 residues. In DNA form, the CDR3 reads TGTGCCAGCAGTAACGGACAGGGTACATACGAGCAGTACTTC. The encoded protein is CASSNGQGTYEQYF.

The chain uses TRBV2 and TRBJ2-1, with TRBD2 identical over 9 bases. Germline loops: CDR1 SNHLY, CDR2 FYNNEI. The V segment lost 7 bases and the J segment 7 bases; nucleotides outside the gene matches: 2. This CDR3 contains 12 residues. For the CDR3, the DNA is TGTGCCAGCAAGCGGGAGGCTAATGAGCAGTTCTTC. Its protein product is CASKREANEQFF.

The chain employs TRBV7-8 and TRBJ1-3; D is perhaps TRBD1 (5 bases). The germline V gene encodes CDR1 SGHVS and CDR2 FQNEAQ. The germline V and J ends were trimmed by 1 base and 0 bases, with 7 bases remaining between them. The CDR3 has 15 amino acids. CDR3 in DNA: TGTGCCAGCAGCTTAGGAACAGGCTCTGGAAACACCATATATTTT. It codes for CASSLGTGSGNTIYF. Complete variable domain (other parts from reference TRBV7-8 and TRBJ1-3): GAGVSQSPRYKVAKRGQDVALRCDPISGHVSLFWYQQALGQGPEFLTYFQNEAQLDKSGLPSDRFFAERPEGSVSTLKIQRTQQEDSAVYLCASSLGTGSGNTIYFGEGSWLTVV.

V gene TRBV6-1 combines with J gene TRBJ2-7; 10 nucleotides align to TRBD1. The CDR3 has 13 amino acids. CDR1 is MNHNS, CDR2 SASEGT, per germline. The J segment lost 4 bases and the V segment lost 6 bases, leaving 3 bases of the junction unmatched. CDR3: CASSRDRGYEQYF. In DNA, the CDR3 is TGTGCCAGCAGCCGGGACAGGGGATACGAGCAGTACTTC.

Only a few counts were recorded for this clone. V and J are TRBV9 and TRBJ2-2, with 7 nucleotides matching TRBD1. This CDR3 is built from 16 residues. The junction had 8 bases not matched to a gene; V was cut back by 0 bases and J by 6 bases. Germline assignment: CDR1 SGDLS and CDR2 YYNGEE. CDR3 DNA: TGTGCCAGCAGCGTAGAGGACAGGCCGCGAGCCGGGGAGCTGTTTTTT. Its protein is CASSVEDRPRAGELFF.

This chain uses TRBV11-2 with TRBJ1-5; weak D call: TRBD1 (5 bases). The CDR3 consists of 17 residues. V dropped 1 base and J dropped 0 bases, with 13 bases sitting between them. The germline gives CDR1 SGHAT, CDR2 FQNNGV. The CDR3 DNA follows: TGTGCCAGCAGCTTAGGGGTCTCTGGACATAGCAATCAGCCCCAGCATTTT. Amino acid sequence: CASSLGVSGHSNQPQHF.

For this clone: This sequence may be a read error, since a much larger clone differs from it by one base. The chain uses TRBV10-2 and TRBJ1-1; D is uncertain. Germline CDR1 and CDR2: WSHSY and SAAADI. CDR3 length equals 13 residues. V dropped 2 bases and J dropped 1 base, with 5 bases sitting between them. CDR3 loop: CASSETENTEAFF. CDR3 coding DNA: TGCGCCAGCAGTGAGACAGAGAACACTGAAGCTTTCTTT.

This clone was observed a handful of times. The CDR3 DNA reads as TGTGCCAGCAGTGAACTCGGGACAGGGGAGGCGGATACGCAGTATTTT. It yields the protein CASSELGTGEADTQYF. The chain carries TRBV25-1 and TRBJ2-3, with TRBD1 matching over 10 bases. Germline loops: CDR1 MGHDK, CDR2 SYGVNS. CDR3 length: 16 residues. V was clipped by 2 bases and J by 6 bases; unmatched bases: 8.

The rearrangement joins TRBV27 to TRBJ2-7, with 13 positions matching TRBD2. This CDR3 is built from 16 residues. J lost 3 bases, V lost 2 bases, and 4 bases had no gene match. Germline CDR1 and CDR2: MNHEY and SMNVEV (reference sequence). The CDR3 nucleotides are TGTGCCAGCAGTTTAGGGACTAGCGGGGTAAGCTACGAGCAGTACTTC. Translating it yields CASSLGTSGVSYEQYF.

The chain combines TRBV28 with TRBJ2-7; 7 bases line up with TRBD1. Unmatched junction bases numbered 9, after V lost 5 bases and J lost 5 bases. The CDR3 contains 14 residues. Germline loops: CDR1 MDHEN, CDR2 SYDVKM. The CDR3 spells CASSLSTGLDEQYF. CDR3 DNA sequence: TGTGCCAGCAGTCTATCGACAGGGCTGGACGAGCAGTACTTC. Looking up the rest from reference TRBV28 and TRBJ2-7 gives the full variable domain: DVKVTQSSRYLVKRTGEKVFLECVQDMDHENMFWYRQDPGLGLRLIYFSYDVKMKEKGDIPEGYSVSREKKERFSLILESASTNQTSMYLCASSLSTGLDEQYFGPGTRLTVT.

The chain combines TRBV5-1 with TRBJ2-3, with unresolved D. The CDR3 is 13 amino acids. V shed 1 base and J shed 2 bases, with 5 bases lying between them. Germline V CDR1 and CDR2: SGHRS, YFSETQ. The CDR3 DNA is TGCGCCAGCAGCTTGTACAACACAGATACGCAGTATTTT. This encodes CASSLYNTDTQYF.

The chain employs TRBV28 and TRBJ2-7; TRBD1 agrees at 7 bases. The CDR3 runs to 19 residues. V was pared by 2 bases and J by 0 bases, with 16 bases of the junction left unmatched. Germline loops: CDR1 MDHEN, CDR2 SYDVKM. CDR3 DNA sequence: TGTGCCAGCAGTTTAGGACTTTGGGACAGTCGATTTGCCTCCTACGAGCAGTACTTC. This translates into CASSLGLWDSRFASYEQYF.

The chain joins TRBV29-1 to TRBJ1-2; a weak D match, TRBD1 (5 bases). The germline V gene encodes CDR1 SQVTM and CDR2 ANQGSEA. V was pared by 4 bases and J by 6 bases, with 12 bases between. The CDR3 loop spans 12 amino acids. DNA for the CDR3: TGCAGCGTTGTGGGGCAGGCAGATGGCTACACCTTC. This translates into CSVVGQADGYTF. Complete variable domain (other parts from reference TRBV29-1 and TRBJ1-2): SAVISQKPSRDICQRGTSLTIQCQVDSQVTMMFWYRQQPGQSLTLIATANQGSEATYESGFVIDKFPISRPNLTFSTLTVSNMSPEDSSIYLCSVVGQADGYTFGSGTRLTVV.

This clone appeared a single time. The chain combines TRBV19 with TRBJ2-7, with D perhaps matching TRBD1 (5 bases). V lost 6 bases and J 1 base, leaving 13 bases between the germline ends. Germline CDR1 is LNHDA and CDR2 is SQIVND (reference sequence). The CDR3 is 14 amino acids. The CDR3 DNA reads as TGTGCCAGTAGGGCAGGGTTAACTTCCTACGAGCAGTACTTC. Protein: CASRAGLTSYEQYF. Supplemented by reference TRBV19 and TRBJ2-7, the full variable domain reads DGGITQSPKYLFRKEGQNVTLSCEQNLNHDAMYWYRQDPGQGLRLIYYSQIVNDFQKGDIAEGYSVSREKKESFPLTVTSAQKNPTAFYLCASRAGLTSYEQYFGPGTRLTVT.

The rearrangement links TRBV27 to TRBJ2-7; the D gene could be TRBD1 or TRBD2 (5 bases each). Germline CDR1 is MNHEY and CDR2 is SMNVEV (reference sequence). The V and J ends lost 4 bases and 2 bases respectively, with 18 bases between them. The CDR3 extends over 16 amino acids. This CDR3 is CASSSWGPPPTYEQYF. The CDR3 DNA follows: TGTGCCAGCAGTTCCTGGGGACCACCTCCCACCTACGAGCAGTACTTC.